Listed below are T cell receptor beta chains from one sample, sequenced in a study of cytomegalovirus exposure and HLA in healthy donors. Clones were read by immunoSEQ multiplex PCR, and TCRdb kept only the in-frame ones, dropping some. The sample records some 140,000 clones, around 73% being singletons. The source material was PBMCs. These receptors all come from a middle-aged woman in good health and CMV-seronegative. Both conserved end residues are part of each CDR3. The D gene is left open where the match is weak. For some rows the clone size is stated as once, few or many, or as a class when expanded; others skip it.

>TRBJ1-2|NA|NA|13|TRBV2
CATQAVLFYGYTF
TGTGCCACCCAGGCAGTTTTATTCTATGGCTACACCTTC
>TRBJ2-1|TRBD2|NA|15|TRBV7-2
CASSLGLAGINEQFF
TGTGCCAGCAGCTTAGGACTAGCGGGGATCAATGAGCAGTTCTTC
>TRBJ2-3|TRBD1|many|16|TRBV9
CASSANRGLGTDTQYF
TGTGCCAGCAGCGCGAACAGGGGGCTAGGCACAGATACGCAGTATTTT
>TRBJ1-1|NA|NA|16|TRBV7-6
CASSPQASSMNTEAFF
TGTGCCAGCAGCCCCCAAGCGTCAAGCATGAACACTGAAGCTTTCTTT
>TRBJ2-1|TRBD2|NA|16|TRBV28
CASSLPGGLSYNEQFF
TGTGCCAGCAGTCTTCCCGGGGGGTTGTCCTACAATGAGCAGTTCTTC
>TRBJ1-5|TRBD1|NA|16|TRBV28
CASSPVSQGRNQPQHF
TGTGCCAGCAGTCCAGTGTCACAGGGGCGGAATCAGCCCCAGCATTTT
>TRBJ1-1|NA|NA|14|TRBV9
CASSVGGGDPEAFF
TGTGCCAGCAGCGTAGGAGGGGGGGACCCTGAAGCTTTCTTT
>TRBJ2-5|NA|NA|13|TRBV6-1
CASHRVIGETQYF
TGTGCCAGCCATCGGGTGATTGGAGAGACCCAGTACTTC
>TRBJ1-6|NA|NA|14|TRBV9
CASSVVERNSPLHF
TGTGCCAGCAGCGTAGTTGAGCGTAATTCACCCCTCCACTTT
>TRBJ1-6|NA|NA|15|TRBV27
CASQSGAGQASPLHF
TGTGCCAGCCAATCTGGGGCAGGGCAAGCTTCACCCCTCCACTTT
>TRBJ2-1|NA|NA|16|TRBV10-3
CAISPYEEGSDNEQFF
TGTGCCATCAGCCCGTACGAGGAGGGGTCCGACAATGAGCAGTTCTTC
>TRBJ2-1|TRBD2|NA|18|TRBV2
CASIYGGEGGVRYNEQFF
TGTGCCAGCATCTATGGGGGGGAAGGTGGGGTTCGCTACAATGAGCAGTTCTTC
>TRBJ1-5|TRBD1|NA|15|TRBV2
CASSYRDRGNQPQHF
TGTGCCAGCAGTTACCGGGACAGGGGGAATCAGCCCCAGCATTTT
>TRBJ2-2|TRBD1|NA|14|TRBV2
CASSVGQGAGELFF
TGTGCCAGCAGTGTCGGACAGGGGGCCGGGGAGCTGTTTTTT
>TRBJ2-3|NA|NA|12|TRBV5-1
CASSFLTDTQYF
TGCGCCAGCAGCTTCTTAACAGATACGCAGTATTTT
>TRBJ2-2|TRBD1|NA|16|TRBV9
CASRPSGGSDTGELFF
TGTGCCAGCAGACCGTCAGGGGGTAGTGACACCGGGGAGCTGTTTTTT
>TRBJ2-7|TRBD1|few|13|TRBV19
CASSIGQGYEQYF
TGTGCCAGTAGTATCGGACAGGGCTACGAGCAGTACTTC
>TRBJ2-3|NA|few|17|TRBV5-6
CASSPAPHRQPTDTQYF
TGTGCCAGCAGCCCTGCCCCCCACAGACAACCCACAGATACGCAGTATTTT
>TRBJ2-2|TRBD1|NA|16|TRBV9
CASSVAGTGGAGELFF
TGTGCCAGCAGCGTGGCCGGGACAGGGGGTGCCGGGGAGCTGTTTTTT
>TRBJ2-2|NA|NA|14|TRBV18
CASSPGQNTGELFF
TGTGCCAGCTCACCGGGACAAAACACCGGGGAGCTGTTTTTT
>TRBJ2-7|NA|once|16|TRBV27
CASSLGFGQGRYEQYF
TGTGCCAGCAGTCTAGGGTTTGGGCAGGGTCGTTACGAGCAGTACTTC
>TRBJ1-4|TRBD1|NA|15|TRBV7-9
CASSPGQGAREKLFF
TGTGCCAGCAGCCCGGGACAGGGGGCGCGGGAAAAACTGTTTTTT
>TRBJ2-1|TRBD2|NA|15|TRBV19
CASSIGGAGYNEQFF
TGTGCCAGTAGTATCGGGGGGGCCGGATACAATGAGCAGTTCTTC
>TRBJ1-1|TRBD1|few|13|TRBV6-1
CASRDRGLGEAFF
TGTGCCAGCAGGGACAGGGGGCTCGGAGAGGCTTTCTTT
>TRBJ1-5|NA|few|13|TRBV6-5
CASSYGHEWPQHF
TGTGCCAGCAGTTACGGGCACGAGTGGCCCCAGCATTTT
>TRBJ1-1|NA|NA|14|TRBV19
CASSQQLVNTEAFF
TGTGCCAGTAGCCAGCAGCTAGTGAACACTGAAGCTTTCTTT
>TRBJ2-5|TRBD2|NA|16|TRBV5-5
CASSLVLAGGRETQYF
TGTGCCAGCAGCTTGGTACTAGCGGGGGGCCGAGAGACCCAGTACTTC
>TRBJ2-3|TRBD2|NA|14|TRBV6-5
CASRSSGGAYTQYF
TGTGCCAGCAGGTCCAGCGGGGGGGCATATACGCAGTATTTT
>TRBJ1-6|NA|NA|16|TRBV19
CASTAGVLANTGPLHF
TGTGCCAGTACCGCTGGAGTGTTGGCCAACACGGGACCCCTCCACTTT
>TRBJ2-2|TRBD2|NA|16|TRBV7-8
CASSLRLAGGTGELFF
TGTGCCAGCAGCCTTCGACTAGCGGGCGGGACCGGGGAGCTGTTTTTT
>TRBJ1-1|TRBD1|few|17|TRBV28
CASSSMGTGETNTEAFF
TGTGCCAGCAGTTCTATGGGTACAGGGGAAACGAACACTGAAGCTTTCTTT
>TRBJ2-5|TRBD1|NA|14|TRBV7-2
CASSLFTGEETQYF
TGTGCCAGCAGCTTATTTACAGGGGAAGAGACCCAGTACTTC
>TRBJ1-4|TRBD1|NA|15|TRBV7-2
CASSLVTGANEKLFF
TGTGCCAGCAGCTTAGTGACAGGGGCTAATGAAAAACTGTTTTTT
>TRBJ2-5|NA|NA|16|TRBV4-1
CASSQDGTAIQETQYF
TGCGCCAGCAGCCAAGATGGGACTGCCATTCAAGAGACCCAGTACTTC
>TRBJ2-7|TRBD1|NA|15|TRBV11-2
CASSFWTGSLDEQYF
TGTGCCAGCAGCTTCTGGACAGGGAGCTTGGACGAGCAGTACTTC
>TRBJ1-2|NA|NA|15|TRBV4-2
CASSPGQTLGYGYTF
TGTGCCAGCAGCCCAGGACAGACCCTTGGCTATGGCTACACCTTC
>TRBJ1-1|NA|NA|13|TRBV4-3
CASSQDMNTEAFF
TGCGCCAGCAGCCAAGACATGAACACTGAAGCTTTCTTT
>TRBJ1-2|NA|NA|13|TRBV19
CASSILAGHGYTF
TGTGCCAGTAGTATACTGGCAGGGCATGGCTACACCTTC
>TRBJ1-6|TRBD1|NA|14|TRBV6-1
CASSEGTGAPPLHF
TGTGCCAGCAGTGAAGGGACAGGGGCCCCACCCCTCCACTTT
>TRBJ1-2|NA|NA|14|TRBV7-8
CASSLELGGYGYTF
TGTGCCAGCAGCTTAGAGCTCGGCGGATATGGCTACACCTTC
>TRBJ2-5|NA|NA|13|TRBV9
CASSVEQKETQYF
TGTGCCAGCAGCGTAGAACAGAAAGAGACCCAGTACTTC
>TRBJ1-2|NA|NA|17|TRBV5-4
CASSLGGGKPALYGYTF
TGTGCCAGCAGCTTGGGTGGGGGGAAGCCGGCACTCTATGGCTACACCTTC
>TRBJ2-3|TRBD1|NA|15|TRBV5-5
CASSWGQGNTDTQYF
TGTGCCAGCAGCTGGGGACAGGGGAACACAGATACGCAGTATTTT
>TRBJ2-2|NA|NA|16|TRBV10-3
CAISESGGAITGELFF
TGTGCCATCAGTGAGTCCGGCGGGGCGATCACCGGGGAGCTGTTTTTT
>TRBJ1-1|TRBD1|NA|16|TRBV5-1
CASSLFGDRADTEAFF
TGCGCCAGCAGCTTGTTCGGGGACAGGGCGGACACTGAAGCTTTCTTT
>TRBJ1-5|NA|NA|13|TRBV19
CASSLRGHQPQHF
TGTGCCAGTAGTCTCCGGGGACACCAGCCCCAGCATTTT
>TRBJ2-3|TRBD2|NA|13|TRBV5-1
CASSGAGADTQYF
TGCGCCAGCAGCGGAGCGGGGGCAGATACGCAGTATTTT